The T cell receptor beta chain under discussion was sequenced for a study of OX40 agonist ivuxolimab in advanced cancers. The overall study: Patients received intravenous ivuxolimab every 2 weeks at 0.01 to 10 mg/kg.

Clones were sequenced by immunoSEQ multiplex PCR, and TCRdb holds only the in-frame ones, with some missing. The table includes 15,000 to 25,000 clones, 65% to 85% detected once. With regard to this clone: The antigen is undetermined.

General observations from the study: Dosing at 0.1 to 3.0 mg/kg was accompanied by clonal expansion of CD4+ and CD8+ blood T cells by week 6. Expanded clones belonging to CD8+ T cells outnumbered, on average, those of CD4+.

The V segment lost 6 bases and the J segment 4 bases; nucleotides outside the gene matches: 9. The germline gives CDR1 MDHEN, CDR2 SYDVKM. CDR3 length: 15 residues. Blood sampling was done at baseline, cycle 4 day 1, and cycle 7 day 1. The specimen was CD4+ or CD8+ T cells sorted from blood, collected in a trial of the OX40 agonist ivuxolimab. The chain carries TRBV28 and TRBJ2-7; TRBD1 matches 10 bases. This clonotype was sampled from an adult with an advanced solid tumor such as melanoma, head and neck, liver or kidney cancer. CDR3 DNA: TGTGCCAGCAGCCGTAGAGGGACAGGGGAGTACGAGCAGTACTTC. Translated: CASSRRGTGEYEQYF.